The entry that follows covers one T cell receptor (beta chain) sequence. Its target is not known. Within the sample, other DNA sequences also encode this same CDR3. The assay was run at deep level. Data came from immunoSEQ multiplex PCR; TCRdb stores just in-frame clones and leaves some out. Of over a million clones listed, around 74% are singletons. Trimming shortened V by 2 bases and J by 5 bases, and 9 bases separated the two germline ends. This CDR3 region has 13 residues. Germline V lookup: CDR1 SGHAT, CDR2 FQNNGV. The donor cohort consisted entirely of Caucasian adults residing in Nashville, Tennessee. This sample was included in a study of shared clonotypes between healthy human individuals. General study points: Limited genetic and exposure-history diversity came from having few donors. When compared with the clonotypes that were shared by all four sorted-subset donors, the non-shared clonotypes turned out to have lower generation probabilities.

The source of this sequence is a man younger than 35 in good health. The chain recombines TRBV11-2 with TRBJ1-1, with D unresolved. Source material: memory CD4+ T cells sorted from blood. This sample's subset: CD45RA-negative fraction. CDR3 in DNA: TGTGCCAGCAGCTTAACCCAAACAACTGAAGCTTTCTTT. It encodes CASSLTQTTEAFF.